This entry concerns a single T cell receptor beta chain. Its antigen has not been determined. No much larger clone exists at a distance of one base, and base qualities are not known. The germline V gene (reference sequence) specifies DFQATT as CDR1 and SNEGSKA as CDR2. The CDR3 numbers 16 residues from cysteine through phenylalanine. Only the CDR3 DNA is retained, 48 bases long and in frame from the first base. V is cut back by 5 bases and J by 2 bases, with 7 bases in the junction unmatched. The sample belongs to a study of T cells after yellow fever vaccination (dated by TCRdb to about 2019). General notes on the study: The SMART-Seq v4 Ultra Low Input RNA kit was used to prepare libraries from fractions with low cell numbers. To track T-cell clones before and after primary and booster YFV17D yellow fever vaccination, bulk TCR alpha and beta repertoires were sequenced longitudinally. The cohort comprised two healthy male donors, one aged 18 to 29 and one aged 30 to 40 years. Blood samples were taken at several timepoints before and after primary and secondary immunization, and bulk PBMC replicates and cell subsets were isolated. What the authors observed across the whole study: A small fraction of clonotypes showed up in both the CD4 and CD8 compartments, probably as a result of convergent recombination. Most clones expanded after primary vaccination were re-detected after the booster (almost 98% of CD4 and 80% to 90% of CD8), suggesting broad memory maintenance. The secondary T-cell response was found to be weaker but faster than the primary response, with a peak reached on day 5 rather than on day 15. Because the study included only two donors, the extent to which the findings can be generalized is limited. Computational filtering was required because FACS-sorted repertoires could contain abundant contaminating clonotypes from the bulk population.

The run used an Illumina NovaSeq 6000. TCR cDNA was made using 5'RACE template switching, a step that added a universal primer site and unique molecular identifiers. Priming of cDNA synthesis was performed from both the TCR alpha and TCR beta constant segments. Library amplification used two PCR steps, and the second PCR step added sample barcodes and sequencing adapters. Libraries were sequenced on Illumina HiSeq 2500 (2x100 bp) or NovaSeq (2x150 bp). From the authors' description of their analysis: Demultiplexing of reads and collapsing into UMI consensus sequences were performed with MIGEC, and V(D)J alignment was carried out with MiXCR. Using edgeR on replicate PBMC samples, clonotypes were called vaccine-responding if FDR was below 0.01 and the log2 fold change was above 5 up to day 15. Each bulk clonotype was labeled CD4 or CD8 based on which sequenced repertoire, CD4 or CD8, contained the clonotype at higher abundance. The raw public data were reprocessed by TCRdb itself: fastp quality trimming at Q25, MiXCR clonotype calling, in-frame beta chains only. For every CDR3 protein sequence, its rows merge into one entry that carries the most common genes and DNA. V and J calls and clone size were set by TCRdb, not the authors. This sample holds a few hundred thousand distinct CDR3 sequences; roughly 4.3% were observed only once. About 22% of the sample rests with the top ten.

The treatment or condition label corresponds to: live attenuated yellow fever vaccine strain. Two biological replicates of bulk PBMCs were collected at each blood-draw timepoint. PBMCs were isolated from peripheral blood using a standard Ficoll-Paque protocol. TriZol was used to extract RNA from bulk PBMCs, from CD4 and CD8 fractions, and from dextramer-positive and dextramer-negative fractions. This material consisted of PBMCs, taken 5 days after the yellow fever booster vaccination. Recombination linked TRBV20-1 to TRBJ2-3; 13 junctional bases match TRBD2. This clonotype originated in a man aged 18-30 years who received the YFV17D yellow fever vaccine. The sequenced DNA: TGCAGTGCTTCCCGGACTAGCGGGGGAATCACAGATACGCAGTATTTT. This sequence encodes CSASRTSGGITDTQYF.